The 23 T cell receptor beta chains given below trace back to one sample, sequenced in a study of T cell responses to AZD1222 COVID-19 vaccine. Some clones are missing from TCRdb's copy, which holds only in-frame ones; the method was immunoSEQ multiplex PCR. The sample shows some 120,000 clones, about 92% of them seen only once. The material was peripheral blood, obtained on day 0 of MenACWY control vaccination. The receptors here all came from an adult in good health.

The J gene is TRBJ2-6, the V gene TRBV28; D not resolved. Germline V lookup: CDR1 MDHEN, CDR2 SYDVKM. V shed 6 bases and J shed 0 bases, with 15 bases lying between them. This CDR3 contains 17 residues. The CDR3 DNA follows: TGTGCCAGCAGCAGTTCCACCCCGTCCTCTGGGGCCAACGTCCTGACTTTC. Residues: CASSSSTPSSGANVLTF.

The chain recombines TRBV28 with TRBJ1-4, with D possibly matching TRBD1 (6 bases). The CDR3 length is 14 residues. Deletions cut 5 bases from V and 7 bases from J, with 14 bases between. The germline gives CDR1 MDHEN, CDR2 SYDVKM. CDR3 sequence reads: CASSLTGGGEKLFF. CDR3 nucleotides: TGTGCCAGCAGTCTGACAGGTGGTGGTGAAAAACTGTTTTTT.

The chain recombines TRBV24-1 with TRBJ2-1; the D gene is possibly TRBD2 (6 bases). The CDR3 spans 14 residues. V was shortened by 9 bases and J by 8 bases, with 19 bases between the two germline ends. The germline CDR1 and CDR2 sequences are KGHDR and SFDVKD. CDR3 coding DNA: TGTGCCACCCAGCCCGGGAGAGTCACCCATGAGCAGTTCTTC. Its protein is CATQPGRVTHEQFF.

The chain employs TRBV28 and TRBJ2-3, with a weak D call TRBD2 (5 bases). Deletions cut 5 bases from V and 8 bases from J, with 14 bases between. Germline V gene lookup returns CDR1 MDHEN and CDR2 SYDVKM. The CDR3 loop spans 13 amino acids. CDR3 coding DNA: TGTGCCAGCAGTCGCGGGCAACAAGGTACGCAGTATTTT. Protein: CASSRGQQGTQYF.

J is TRBJ2-7 and V is TRBV24-1; maybe TRBD2 (6 bases). The CDR3 has 12 residues. Germline assignment: CDR1 KGHDR and CDR2 SFDVKD. V was trimmed by 5 bases and J by 7 bases, leaving 11 bases between them. The CDR3: CATSAGEGEQYF. The CDR3, as DNA: TGTGCCACCAGTGCGGGGGAAGGGGAGCAGTACTTC.

This chain joins TRBV6-2 or TRBV6-3 and TRBJ2-7; 8 bases align to TRBD2. CDR1 and CDR2 from the germline V gene are MNHEY and SVGEGT. The CDR3 length is 12 residues. V shed 6 bases and J 4 bases; nucleotides not matched to a gene: 2. The CDR3 nucleotides read TGTGCCAGCAGCCGGGGGGGATACGAGCAGTACGTC. Its protein is CASSRGGYEQYV.

The chain carries TRBV19 and TRBJ1-1; the match to TRBD1 covers 10 bases. With 8 bases clipped from V and 0 bases from J, the junction kept 15 bases outside the gene matches. CDR1 is LNHDA and CDR2 is SQIVND in the germline V gene (reference sequence). This CDR3 is 18 amino acids long. CDR3 sequence (DNA): TGTGCCAGTGGGCCTCCGGGACAGGGGACGGCATTGAACACTGAAGCTTTCTTT. This codes for CASGPPGQGTALNTEAFF.

The rearrangement joins TRBV24-1 to TRBJ2-1; D ambiguous. This CDR3 is 12 amino acids long. The germline CDR1 and CDR2 sequences are KGHDR and SFDVKD. Trimming removed 0 bases from V and 8 bases from J, with 4 bases in between. The CDR3 bases are TGTGCCACCAGTGATTTGCTGCATGAGCAGTTCTTC. This translates into CATSDLLHEQFF.

J is TRBJ2-2 and V is TRBV7-3; the D call may be TRBD1 or TRBD2 (5 bases each). The CDR3 runs to 14 residues. Per germline, CDR1 SGHTA and CDR2 FQGTGA. The germline V and J ends were trimmed by 2 bases and 4 bases, with 8 bases remaining between them. The CDR3 spells CASSLGGFTGELFF. The CDR3 DNA follows: TGTGCCAGCAGCTTAGGGGGTTTCACCGGGGAGCTGTTTTTT.

This sequence joins TRBV3-1 (or the pseudogene TRBV3-2) and TRBJ2-3, with 8 positions matching TRBD2. CDR3 length: 16 residues. V was clipped by 4 bases and J by 2 bases; unmatched bases: 8. The germline V gene encodes CDR1 LGHDT and CDR2 YNNKEL (reference sequence). Here the CDR3 reads CASSPLGRAYTDTQYF. The CDR3 bases are TGTGCCAGCAGCCCCCTCGGGAGGGCCTACACAGATACGCAGTATTTT.

The genes are TRBV6-5 and TRBJ1-5, with a possible D match to TRBD1 (5 bases). This CDR3 has 14 residues. V was cut by 0 bases and J by 7 bases, with 10 bases left in between. Germline V CDR1 and CDR2: MNHEY, SVGAGI. The CDR3 region has the DNA TGTGCCAGCAGTTACTCGCAGGGTCACCAGCCCCAGCATTTT. This sequence encodes CASSYSQGHQPQHF.

This chain joins TRBV9 and TRBJ1-3; maybe TRBD1 (6 bases). The germline V gene encodes CDR1 SGDLS and CDR2 YYNGEE. The CDR3 sequence is 16 residues long. V lost 5 bases and J lost 4, with 19 bases in between. The CDR3, as DNA: TGTGCCAGCAGGTCGGGACCACGGGGGGCCGGAAACACCATATATTTT. Its translation: CASRSGPRGAGNTIYF.

The CDR3 DNA reads TGTGCCAGCAGTTACCATCTACTAGCGGGGGCATACAATGAGCAGTTCTTC. Protein product: CASSYHLLAGAYNEQFF. The rearrangement links TRBV6-2 or TRBV6-3 to TRBJ2-1; TRBD2 matches at 11 bases. The length of the CDR3 is 17 residues. Germline CDR1 MNHEY, CDR2 SVGEGT. With 2 bases clipped from V and 4 bases from J, the junction kept 7 bases outside the gene matches.

V is TRBV2 and J is TRBJ2-1; 8 bases map to TRBD2. Per germline, CDR1 SNHLY and CDR2 FYNNEI. The CDR3 spans 14 residues. The V gene end was trimmed by 6 bases and the J gene end by 0 bases; junction bases not matched to a gene: 1. CDR3 loop: CASRSGSSYNEQFF. As DNA, the CDR3 is TGTGCCAGCAGAAGCGGGAGCTCCTACAATGAGCAGTTCTTC.

Written as DNA, the CDR3 is TGTGCCAGTTACCAAGGGAGGGCGGACTATGGCTACACCTTC. Encoded protein: CASYQGRADYGYTF. The genes are TRBV28 and TRBJ1-2; the D is unclear. The CDR3 loop spans 14 amino acids. Germline V gives CDR1 MDHEN, CDR2 SYDVKM. V dropped 9 bases and J dropped 3 bases, with 17 bases sitting between them.

V usage is TRBV7-6 and J usage is TRBJ1-3; 10 bases are a match to TRBD1. Germline V CDR1 and CDR2: SGHVS, FNYEAQ. With V trimmed by 6 bases and J by 2 bases, 4 bases remained unmatched. The CDR3 is 15 residues long. DNA of the CDR3: TGTGCCAGCAGTTTCGACAGGGGGCCTGGAAACACCATATATTTT. Its translation: CASSFDRGPGNTIYF.

J is TRBJ2-7 and V is TRBV19; 10 bases are shared with TRBD2. The length of the CDR3 is 15 residues. After removal of 2 bases from V and 5 bases from J, the junction contained 6 bases not matched to a gene. From germline, CDR1 is LNHDA and CDR2 SQIVND (reference sequence). The chain's CDR3 is CASSISSGRTHEQYF. As DNA, the CDR3 is TGTGCCAGTAGTATATCTAGCGGGAGAACCCACGAGCAGTACTTC. The entire variable domain, with the rest obtained from reference TRBV19 and TRBJ2-7, is as follows: DGGITQSPKYLFRKEGQNVTLSCEQNLNHDAMYWYRQDPGQGLRLIYYSQIVNDFQKGDIAEGYSVSREKKESFPLTVTSAQKNPTAFYLCASSISSGRTHEQYFGPGTRLTVT.

V usage is TRBV14 and J usage is TRBJ2-5, with 9 bases aligning to TRBD2. Germline V gene sequence: CDR1 SGHDN, CDR2 FVKESK. The CDR3 extends over 14 amino acids. V was clipped by 7 bases and J by 5 bases; unmatched bases: 8. The CDR3 sequence: CASNFAGGKETQYF. The CDR3 region has the DNA TGTGCCAGCAACTTCGCGGGGGGGAAGGAGACCCAGTACTTC.

The chain uses TRBV6-5 and TRBJ1-1; no firm D call. This CDR3 contains 13 residues. V was pared by 4 bases and J by 2 bases, with 8 bases between. CDR1 is MNHEY, CDR2 SVGAGI, per germline. In DNA, the CDR3 is TGTGCCAGCAGTTTGGACGGCAACACTGAAGCTTTCTTT. Amino acids: CASSLDGNTEAFF.

This chain connects TRBV14 to TRBJ2-7; 10 nucleotides match TRBD2. The CDR3 is 14 residues long. The germline V gene has CDR1 SGHDN and CDR2 FVKESK. After removal of 4 bases from V and 6 bases from J, the junction contained 6 bases not matched to a gene. CDR3 sequence (DNA): TGTGCCAGCAGCCCGGGACTAGCGCTTACCGAGCAGTACTTC. Translation gives CASSPGLALTEQYF.

The chain joins TRBV12-3 or TRBV12-4 to TRBJ1-1, with D uncertain. V lost 6 bases to trimming and J lost 1 base, with 9 bases between them. The CDR3 length is 13 residues. The CDR3 DNA is TGTGCCAGCAGATCCTTAGAGAACACTGAAGCTTTCTTT. It translates to CASRSLENTEAFF.

The gene calls are TRBV28 and TRBJ2-1; a possible D gene is TRBD1 (6 bases). Trimming stripped 5 bases from V and 9 bases from J, with 8 bases between. The CDR3 is made up of 11 amino acids. The germline gives CDR1 MDHEN, CDR2 SYDVKM. The DNA of the CDR3 is TGTGCCAGCAGTCCAGGGGTTGAGCAGTTCTTC. Translated, it gives CASSPGVEQFF.

The chain couples TRBV25-1 to TRBJ1-2, with 7 bases fitting TRBD1. The length of the CDR3 is 13 residues. Trimming at V came to 4 bases and at J to 4 bases, leaving 3 bases not matched to a gene. Per germline, CDR1 MGHDK and CDR2 SYGVNS. CDR3 DNA sequence: TGTGCCAGCAGTGCCGGGACAGCCTATGGCTACACCTTC. Its protein is CASSAGTAYGYTF.